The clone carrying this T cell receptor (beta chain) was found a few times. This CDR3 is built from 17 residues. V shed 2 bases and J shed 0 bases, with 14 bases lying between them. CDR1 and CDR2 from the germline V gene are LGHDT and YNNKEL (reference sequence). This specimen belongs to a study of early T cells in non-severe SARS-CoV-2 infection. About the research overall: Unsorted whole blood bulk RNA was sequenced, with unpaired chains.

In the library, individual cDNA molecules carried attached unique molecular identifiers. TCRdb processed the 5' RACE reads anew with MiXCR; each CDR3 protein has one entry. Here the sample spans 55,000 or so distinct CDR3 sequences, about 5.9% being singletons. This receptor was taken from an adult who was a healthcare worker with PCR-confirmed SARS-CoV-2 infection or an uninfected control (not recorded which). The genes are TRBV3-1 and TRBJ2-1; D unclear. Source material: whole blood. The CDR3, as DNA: TGTGCCAGCAGCCAACTCCGGGCAGTCTTCTCCTACAATGAGCAGTTCTTC. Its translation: CASSQLRAVFSYNEQFF.